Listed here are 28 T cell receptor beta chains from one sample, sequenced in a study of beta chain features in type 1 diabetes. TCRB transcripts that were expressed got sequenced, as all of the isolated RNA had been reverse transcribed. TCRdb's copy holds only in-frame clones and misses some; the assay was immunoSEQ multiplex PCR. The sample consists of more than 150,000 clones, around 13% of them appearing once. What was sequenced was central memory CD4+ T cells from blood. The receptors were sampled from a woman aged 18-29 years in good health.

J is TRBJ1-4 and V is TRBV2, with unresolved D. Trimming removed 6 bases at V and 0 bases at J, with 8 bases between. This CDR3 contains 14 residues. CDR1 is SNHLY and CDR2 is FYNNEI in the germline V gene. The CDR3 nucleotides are TGTGCCAGCAGCAGACACTCAACTAATGAAAAACTGTTTTTT. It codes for CASSRHSTNEKLFF.

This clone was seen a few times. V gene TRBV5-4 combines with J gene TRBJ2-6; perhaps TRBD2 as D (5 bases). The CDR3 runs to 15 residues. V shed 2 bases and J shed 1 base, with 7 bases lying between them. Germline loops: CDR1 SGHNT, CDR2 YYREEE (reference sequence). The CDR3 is CASSFPGSGANVLTF. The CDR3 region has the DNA TGTGCCAGCAGCTTCCCGGGATCTGGGGCCAACGTCCTGACTTTC.

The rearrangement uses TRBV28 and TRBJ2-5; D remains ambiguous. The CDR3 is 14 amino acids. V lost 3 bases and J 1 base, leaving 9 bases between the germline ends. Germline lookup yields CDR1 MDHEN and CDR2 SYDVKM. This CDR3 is CASSLYRTQETQYF. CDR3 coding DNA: TGTGCCAGCAGTTTGTACAGAACCCAAGAGACCCAGTACTTC.

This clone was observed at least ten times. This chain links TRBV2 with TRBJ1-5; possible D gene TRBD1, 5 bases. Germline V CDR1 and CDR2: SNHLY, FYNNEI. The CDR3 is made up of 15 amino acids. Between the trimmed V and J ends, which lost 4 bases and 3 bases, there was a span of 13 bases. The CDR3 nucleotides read TGTGCCAGCAGTGCGCAGCGACAGTCCAATCAGCCCCAGCATTTT. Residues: CASSAQRQSNQPQHF.

The CDR3 reads CATSRVVAGQYGYTF. The CDR3, as DNA: TGTGCCACCAGCAGAGTGGTTGCGGGGCAGTATGGCTACACCTTC. This chain connects TRBV15 to TRBJ1-2, with D tentatively TRBD1 (5 bases). Trimming removed 1 base at V and 5 bases at J, with 14 bases between. The CDR3 loop spans 15 amino acids. Per germline, CDR1 LNHNV and CDR2 YYDKDF (reference sequence).

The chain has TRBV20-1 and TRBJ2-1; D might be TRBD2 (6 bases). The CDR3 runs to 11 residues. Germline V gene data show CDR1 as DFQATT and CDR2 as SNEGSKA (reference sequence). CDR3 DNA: TGCAGGGGGGGTGCCGGAGGGGAGCAGTTCTTC. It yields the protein CRGGAGGEQFF.

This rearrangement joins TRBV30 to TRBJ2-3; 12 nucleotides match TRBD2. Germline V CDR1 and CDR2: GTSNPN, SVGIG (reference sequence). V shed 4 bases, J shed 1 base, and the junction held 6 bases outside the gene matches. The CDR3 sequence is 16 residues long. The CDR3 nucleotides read TGTGCCTGGATGCCTAGCGGGAGGGCCGGCACAGATACGCAGTATTTT. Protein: CAWMPSGRAGTDTQYF.

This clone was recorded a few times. The CDR3 DNA reads as TGTGCCAGCAGTTCGACTACAGGGAGTAGGACTGAAGCTTTCTTT. Residues: CASSSTTGSRTEAFF. The chain has TRBV28 and TRBJ1-1; tentative D call: TRBD1 (6 bases). Germline V gene sequence: CDR1 MDHEN, CDR2 SYDVKM. The CDR3 totals 15 residues. V was cut by 4 bases and J by 5 bases, with 17 bases left in between.

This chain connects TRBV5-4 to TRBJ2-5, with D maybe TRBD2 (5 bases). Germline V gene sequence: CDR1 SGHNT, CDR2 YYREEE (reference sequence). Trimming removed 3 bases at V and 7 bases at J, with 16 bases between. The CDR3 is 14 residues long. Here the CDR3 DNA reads TGTGCCAGCAGCTATGATGCGGGTATGGGGACCCAGTACTTC. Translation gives CASSYDAGMGTQYF.

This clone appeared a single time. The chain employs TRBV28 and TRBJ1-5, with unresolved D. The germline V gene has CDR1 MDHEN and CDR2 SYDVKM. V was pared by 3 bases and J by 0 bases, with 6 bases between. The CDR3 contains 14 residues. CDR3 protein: CASSFEYSNQPQHF. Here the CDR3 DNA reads TGTGCCAGCAGTTTCGAGTATAGCAATCAGCCCCAGCATTTT.

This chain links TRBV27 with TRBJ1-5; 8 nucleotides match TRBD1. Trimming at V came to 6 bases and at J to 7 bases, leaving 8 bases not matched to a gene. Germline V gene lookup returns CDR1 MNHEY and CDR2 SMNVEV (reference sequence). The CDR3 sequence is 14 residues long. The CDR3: CASSLRGPGQPQHF. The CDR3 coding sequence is TGTGCCAGCAGCCTCAGGGGGCCGGGCCAGCCCCAGCATTTT.

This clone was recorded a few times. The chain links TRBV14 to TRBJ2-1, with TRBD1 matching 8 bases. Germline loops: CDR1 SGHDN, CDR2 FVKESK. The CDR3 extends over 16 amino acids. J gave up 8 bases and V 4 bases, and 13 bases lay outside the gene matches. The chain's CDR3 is CASSPLGQGAQDEQFF. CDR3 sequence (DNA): TGTGCCAGCAGCCCCCTGGGGCAGGGGGCGCAGGATGAGCAGTTCTTC.

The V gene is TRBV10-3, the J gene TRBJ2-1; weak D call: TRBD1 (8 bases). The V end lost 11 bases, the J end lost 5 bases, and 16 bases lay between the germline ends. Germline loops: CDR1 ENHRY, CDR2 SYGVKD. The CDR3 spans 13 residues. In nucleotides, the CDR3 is TGTGCCTCCCGGGGGGACAGGAACAATGAGCAGTTCTTC. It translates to CASRGDRNNEQFF.

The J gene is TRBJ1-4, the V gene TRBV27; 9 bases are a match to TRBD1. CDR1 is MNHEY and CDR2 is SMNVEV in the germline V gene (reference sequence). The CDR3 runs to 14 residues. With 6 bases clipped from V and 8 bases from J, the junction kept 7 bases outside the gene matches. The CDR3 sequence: CASSLTGGREKLFF. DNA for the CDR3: TGTGCCAGCAGCCTAACAGGGGGCAGGGAAAAACTGTTTTTT.

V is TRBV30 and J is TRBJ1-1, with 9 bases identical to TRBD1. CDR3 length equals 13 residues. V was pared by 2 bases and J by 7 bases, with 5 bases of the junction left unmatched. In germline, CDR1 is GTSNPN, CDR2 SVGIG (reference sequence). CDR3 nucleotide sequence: TGTGCCTGGAGTCACAGGGGGCATGGTGAAGCTTTCTTT. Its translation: CAWSHRGHGEAFF.

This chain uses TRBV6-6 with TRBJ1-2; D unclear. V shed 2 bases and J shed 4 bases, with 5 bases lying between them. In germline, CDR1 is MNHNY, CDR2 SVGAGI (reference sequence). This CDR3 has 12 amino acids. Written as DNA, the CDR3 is TGTGCCAGCAGTTACGCAGGCTATGGCTACACCTTC. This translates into CASSYAGYGYTF.

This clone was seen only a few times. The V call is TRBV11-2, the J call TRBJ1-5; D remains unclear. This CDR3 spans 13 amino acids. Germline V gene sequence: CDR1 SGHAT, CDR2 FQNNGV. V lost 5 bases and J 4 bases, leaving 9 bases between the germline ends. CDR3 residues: CASSLRLNQPQHF. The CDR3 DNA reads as TGTGCCAGCAGCCTCCGCCTAAATCAGCCCCAGCATTTT.

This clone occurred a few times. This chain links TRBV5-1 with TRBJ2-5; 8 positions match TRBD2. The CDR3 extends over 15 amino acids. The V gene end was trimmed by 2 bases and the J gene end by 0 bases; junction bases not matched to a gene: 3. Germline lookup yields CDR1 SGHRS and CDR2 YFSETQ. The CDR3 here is CASSLMTSDQETQYF. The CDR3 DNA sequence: TGCGCCAGCAGCTTAATGACTAGCGACCAAGAGACCCAGTACTTC. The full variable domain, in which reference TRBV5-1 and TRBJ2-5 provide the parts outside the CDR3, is KAGVTQTPRYLIKTRGQQVTLSCSPISGHRSVSWYQQTPGQGLQFLFEYFSETQRNKGNFPGRFSGRQFSNSRSEMNVSTLELGDSALYLCASSLMTSDQETQYFGPGTRLLVL.

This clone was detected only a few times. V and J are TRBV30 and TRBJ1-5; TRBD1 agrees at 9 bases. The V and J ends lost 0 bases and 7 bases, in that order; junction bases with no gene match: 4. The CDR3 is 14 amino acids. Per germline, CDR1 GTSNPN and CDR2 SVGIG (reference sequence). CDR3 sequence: CAWSVGGQGQPQHF. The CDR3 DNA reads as TGTGCCTGGAGTGTTGGAGGACAGGGGCAGCCCCAGCATTTT. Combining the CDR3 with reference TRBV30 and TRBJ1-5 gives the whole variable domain SQTIHQWPATLVQPVGSPLSLECTVEGTSNPNLYWYRQAAGRGLQLLFYSVGIGQISSEVPQNLSASRPQDRQFILSSKKLLLSDSGFYLCAWSVGGQGQPQHFGDGTRLSIL.

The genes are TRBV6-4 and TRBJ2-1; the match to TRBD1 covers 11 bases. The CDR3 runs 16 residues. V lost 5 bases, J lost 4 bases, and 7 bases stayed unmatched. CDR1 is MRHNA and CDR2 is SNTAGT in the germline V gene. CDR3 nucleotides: TGTGCCAGCAGTAAAGGGACAGGGGGAACTTACAATGAGCAGTTCTTC. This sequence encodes CASSKGTGGTYNEQFF.

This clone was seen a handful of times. The CDR3 here is CASSLAAGLIDTQYF. The CDR3 DNA is TGCGCCAGCAGCTTGGCCGCGGGACTGATAGATACGCAGTATTTT. The chain carries TRBV5-1 and TRBJ2-3; D may be TRBD2 (6 bases). The CDR3 covers 15 residues. The V end was cut by 0 bases, the J end by 5 bases, with 13 bases between. Germline CDR1 reads SGHRS; CDR2 reads YFSETQ.

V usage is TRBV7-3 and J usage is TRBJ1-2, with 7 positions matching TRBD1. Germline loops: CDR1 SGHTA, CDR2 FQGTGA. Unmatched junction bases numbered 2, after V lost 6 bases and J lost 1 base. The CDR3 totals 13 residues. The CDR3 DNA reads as TGTGCCAGCAGGACAGGGCTTAACTATGGCTACACCTTC. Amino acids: CASRTGLNYGYTF.

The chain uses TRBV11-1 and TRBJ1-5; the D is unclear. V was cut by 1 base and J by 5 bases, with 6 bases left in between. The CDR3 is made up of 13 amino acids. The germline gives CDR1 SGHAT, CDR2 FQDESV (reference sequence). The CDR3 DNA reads TGTGCCAGCAGCTTAGACAGCTATCAGCCCCAGCATTTT. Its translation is CASSLDSYQPQHF.

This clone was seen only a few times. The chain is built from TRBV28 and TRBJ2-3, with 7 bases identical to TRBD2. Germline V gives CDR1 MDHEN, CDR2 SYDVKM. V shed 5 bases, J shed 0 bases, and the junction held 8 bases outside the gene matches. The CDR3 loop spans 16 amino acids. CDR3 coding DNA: TGTGCCAGCAGTCTACCGGGACTACATAGCACAGATACGCAGTATTTT. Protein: CASSLPGLHSTDTQYF.

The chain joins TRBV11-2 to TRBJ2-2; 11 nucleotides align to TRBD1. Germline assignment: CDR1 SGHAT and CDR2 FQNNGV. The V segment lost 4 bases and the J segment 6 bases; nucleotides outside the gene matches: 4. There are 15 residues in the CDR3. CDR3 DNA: TGTGCCAGCAGCTCACCGGGACAGGGGGCCGGGGAGCTGTTTTTT. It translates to CASSSPGQGAGELFF.

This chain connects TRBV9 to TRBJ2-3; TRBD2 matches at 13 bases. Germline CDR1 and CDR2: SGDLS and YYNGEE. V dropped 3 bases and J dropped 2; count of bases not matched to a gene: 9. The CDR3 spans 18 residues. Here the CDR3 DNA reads TGTGCCAGCAGCGCAACTGAGGGACTAGCGGGACTCACAGATACGCAGTATTTT. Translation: CASSATEGLAGLTDTQYF.

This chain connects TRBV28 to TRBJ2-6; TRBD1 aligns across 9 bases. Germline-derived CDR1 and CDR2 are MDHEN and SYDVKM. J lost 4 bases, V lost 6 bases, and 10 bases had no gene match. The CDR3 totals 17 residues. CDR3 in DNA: TGTGCCAGCAGAACAGGGGGCGCGGCGGAAGGGGCCAACGTCCTGACTTTC. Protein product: CASRTGGAAEGANVLTF. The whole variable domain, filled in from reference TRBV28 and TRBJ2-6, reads DVKVTQSSRYLVKRTGEKVFLECVQDMDHENMFWYRQDPGLGLRLIYFSYDVKMKEKGDIPEGYSVSREKKERFSLILESASTNQTSMYLCASRTGGAAEGANVLTFGAGSRLTVL.

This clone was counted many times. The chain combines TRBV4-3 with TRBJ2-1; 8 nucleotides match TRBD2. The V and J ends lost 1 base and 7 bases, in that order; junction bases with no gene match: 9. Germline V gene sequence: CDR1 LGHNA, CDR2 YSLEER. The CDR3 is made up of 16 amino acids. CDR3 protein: CASSQGISGTVNEQFF. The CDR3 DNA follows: TGCGCCAGCAGCCAAGGGATTAGCGGGACCGTGAATGAGCAGTTCTTC.